Listed here is a single TCR beta chain. Its antigen is not known. The sample belongs to a study of shared clonotypes between healthy human individuals. Study-wide results and caveats: Blood was the sole source, and tissue repertoires probably differ.

The germline V gene has CDR1 SGDLS and CDR2 YYNGEE. The ends were cut back, 4 bases at V and 3 bases at J, with 16 bases in the middle. The length of the CDR3 is 16 residues. Deep was the level used in running the assay. Sorted-subset replicate PCRs used roughly 220 ng DNA, around 31,000 T cell genomes. Repertoires were generated with immunoSEQ multiplex PCR, while TCRdb's copy carries only in-frame clones and drops some. This sample carries approximately 1.4 million clones, around 98% of them seen once, and the ten largest clones take around 0.45%. The sample taken for sequencing was naive CD4+ T cells sorted from blood. As to subset: CD45RA+ positively selected. This rearrangement joins TRBV9 to TRBJ2-2, with D maybe TRBD2 (6 bases). The sequence was obtained from a man in his thirties or forties in good health. The CDR3 region has the DNA TGTGCCAGCAGCCGGGACTCGAGCGTCGACACCGGGGAGCTGTTTTTT. Protein product: CASSRDSSVDTGELFF.